The 9 T cell receptor beta chains in this list originate from one sample, sequenced in a study of response to subunit inactivated influenza vaccine. TCRdb processed the RT-PCR reads anew with MiXCR; each CDR3 protein has one entry. The sample holds around 790,000 distinct CDR3 sequences; over 20% are singletons and the top ten take 10%. The sample here was PBMCs from blood, taken roughly 5 days after vaccination. Receptors were obtained from a man aged 50 or older who received an inactivated influenza vaccine.

CDR3 nucleotides: TGCGCCAGCAGCCAAAACCGGGACAACCTCTATGGCTACACCTTC. Protein: CASSQNRDNLYGYTF. The chain combines TRBV4-1 with TRBJ1-2; maybe TRBD1 (6 bases). V was trimmed by 2 bases and J by 4 bases, leaving 14 bases between them. Germline values: CDR1 MGHRA, CDR2 YSYEKL. The CDR3 spans 15 residues.

This rearrangement joins TRBV7-8 to TRBJ2-7; TRBD1 might be the D (6 bases). Germline V gene data show CDR1 as SGHVS and CDR2 as FQNEAQ. The length of the CDR3 is 15 residues. With 3 bases removed from V and 2 bases from J, the gap between germline ends came to 14 bases. CDR3 sequence: CASSLSRDTTYEQYF. DNA of the CDR3: TGTGCCAGCAGCTTGTCCCGGGACACAACCTACGAGCAGTACTTC.

The chain joins TRBV6-2 or TRBV6-3 to TRBJ1-2; perhaps TRBD1 as D (5 bases). Trimming removed 7 bases from V and 5 bases from J, with 17 bases in between. Germline V CDR1 and CDR2: MNHEY, SVGEGT. CDR3 length equals 14 residues. The CDR3 here is CASIGGTYGYGYTF. The CDR3 bases are TGTGCCAGCATCGGGGGTACCTACGGTTATGGCTACACCTTC.

CDR3 region: CATSRDLGLANTGELFF. In nucleotides, the CDR3 is TGTGCCACCAGCAGAGATCTGGGGCTCGCGAACACCGGGGAGCTGTTTTTT. V and J are TRBV15 and TRBJ2-2; tentatively, D is TRBD1 (5 bases). Germline CDR1 is LNHNV and CDR2 is YYDKDF (reference sequence). The CDR3 runs to 17 residues. Between the trimmed V and J ends, which lost 0 bases and 0 bases, there was a span of 11 bases.

The chain employs TRBV5-1 and TRBJ2-7, with a possible D match to TRBD1 (6 bases). V lost 0 bases, J lost 2 bases, and 12 bases lay in between. Germline values: CDR1 SGHRS, CDR2 YFSETQ. This CDR3 has 15 residues. This CDR3 is CASSLEAGAPYEQYF. The CDR3 coding sequence is TGCGCCAGCAGCTTGGAGGCAGGGGCTCCCTACGAGCAGTACTTC.

V usage is TRBV9 and J usage is TRBJ2-1; 7 nucleotides align to TRBD2. This CDR3 region has 15 residues. Looked up from germline, CDR1 is SGDLS and CDR2 is YYNGEE. Unmatched junction bases numbered 7, after V lost 4 bases and J lost 3 bases. The CDR3 reads CASSHGREGYNEQFF. CDR3 DNA: TGTGCCAGCAGCCACGGAAGGGAGGGCTACAATGAGCAGTTCTTC.

The V gene is TRBV20-1, the J gene TRBJ1-5; D is uncertain. This CDR3 has 15 amino acids. Germline V lookup: CDR1 DFQATT, CDR2 SNEGSKA (reference sequence). The V and J ends lost 3 bases and 2 bases respectively, with 14 bases between them. CDR3 DNA: TGCAGTGCTAGGGACCTTAGTGTGGGCAATCAGCCCCAGCATTTT. Protein product: CSARDLSVGNQPQHF.

The rearrangement links TRBV4-2 to TRBJ2-2; no reliable D call. The length of the CDR3 is 16 residues. Germline CDR1 LGHNA, CDR2 YNFKEQ. V lost 0 bases and J 0 bases, leaving 8 bases between the germline ends. The DNA of the CDR3 is TGTGCCAGCAGCCAAGACATCTACACGAACACCGGGGAGCTGTTTTTT. Encoded protein: CASSQDIYTNTGELFF.

This clonotype was detected a few times. The genes are TRBV5-1 and TRBJ2-7; D is ambiguous. V gave up 0 bases and J gave up 7 bases, with 17 bases separating them. The CDR3 sequence is 15 residues long. The germline CDR1 and CDR2 sequences are SGHRS and YFSETQ. As DNA, the CDR3 is TGCGCCAGCAGCTTGGAGGTGGGCACCTTGGGTGAGCAGTACTTC. Translation: CASSLEVGTLGEQYF.